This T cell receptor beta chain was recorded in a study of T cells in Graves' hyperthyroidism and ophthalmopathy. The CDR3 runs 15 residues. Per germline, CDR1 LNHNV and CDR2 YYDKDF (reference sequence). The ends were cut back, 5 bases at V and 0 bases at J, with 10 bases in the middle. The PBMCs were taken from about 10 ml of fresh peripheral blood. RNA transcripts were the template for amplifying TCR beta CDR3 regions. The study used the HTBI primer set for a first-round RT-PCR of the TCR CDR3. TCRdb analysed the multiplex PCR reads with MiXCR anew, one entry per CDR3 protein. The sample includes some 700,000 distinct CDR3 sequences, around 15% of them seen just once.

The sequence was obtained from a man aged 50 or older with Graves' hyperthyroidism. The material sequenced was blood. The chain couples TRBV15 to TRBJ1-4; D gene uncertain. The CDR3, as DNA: TGTGCCACCAGCCGGGTGATTGCAACTAATGAAAAACTGTTTTTT. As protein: CATSRVIATNEKLFF. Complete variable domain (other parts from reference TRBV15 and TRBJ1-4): DAMVIQNPRYQVTQFGKPVTLSCSQTLNHNVMYWYQQKSSQAPKLLFHYYDKDFNNEADTPDNFQSRRPNTSFCFLDIRSPGLGDTAMYLCATSRVIATNEKLFFGSGTQLSVL.